Following are 15 T cell receptor beta chains from one sample sequenced in a study of T cell responses to AZD1222 COVID-19 vaccine. Measured with immunoSEQ multiplex PCR; TCRdb has only the in-frame clones, and not every one. The repertoire consists of more than 250,000 clones, with more than 85% occurring once and the leading ten covering around 0.6%. The specimen comprised peripheral blood, sampled on day 0 of AZD1222 vaccination. All receptors derive from an adult in good health.

The chain has TRBV7-3 and TRBJ2-5, with D possibly TRBD1 on 6 matching bases. V lost 5 bases, J lost 5 bases, and 15 bases lay in between. This CDR3 comprises 14 residues. Germline V lookup: CDR1 SGHTA, CDR2 FQGTGA. The CDR3 loop reads CASSPRATGETQYF. CDR3 coding DNA: TGTGCCAGCAGCCCGCGAGCTACAGGGGAGACCCAGTACTTC.

V is TRBV7-3 and J is TRBJ1-5, with D possibly TRBD1 on 6 matching bases. The germline V gene encodes CDR1 SGHTA and CDR2 FQGTGA. Trimming left V 3 bases short and J 3 bases short, with 15 bases between. The CDR3 has 16 amino acids. The CDR3 loop is CASSLGRTVNNQPQHF. In DNA, the CDR3 is TGTGCCAGCAGCTTGGGGCGGACAGTAAACAATCAGCCCCAGCATTTT.

The chain is built from TRBV10-3 and TRBJ2-7, with TRBD1 matching over 11 bases. V dropped 5 bases and J dropped 2; count of bases not matched to a gene: 5. The CDR3 is 15 amino acids. The germline gives CDR1 ENHRY, CDR2 SYGVKD. In DNA, the CDR3 is TGTGCCATCAGTCCTGGACAGGGGGCGGCCTACGAGCAGTACTTC. It yields the protein CAISPGQGAAYEQYF.

The chain carries TRBV7-2 and TRBJ2-7; D not resolved. Trimming pared 2 bases from V and 1 base from J, leaving 9 bases between. Germline CDR1 SGHTA, CDR2 FQGNSA. The length of the CDR3 is 14 residues. This chain's CDR3 is CASSLSRASYEQYF. The CDR3 region has the DNA TGTGCCAGCAGCTTATCTCGGGCATCCTACGAGCAGTACTTC.

The rearrangement joins TRBV5-1 to TRBJ1-2, with 9 bases matching TRBD1. J was trimmed by 3 bases and V by 4 bases; bases with no gene match: 4. The germline V gene has CDR1 SGHRS and CDR2 YFSETQ. The length of the CDR3 is 14 residues. The CDR3 loop reads CASSVQGADYGYTF. The CDR3, as DNA: TGCGCCAGCAGCGTACAGGGGGCGGACTATGGCTACACCTTC.

V usage is TRBV24-1 and J usage is TRBJ1-4; D may be TRBD1 (6 bases). The CDR3 is 15 residues long. Per germline, CDR1 KGHDR and CDR2 SFDVKD. V shed 4 bases and J shed 8 bases, with 16 bases lying between them. CDR3 in DNA: TGTGCCACCAGTGACCCCCGGGGGGCGGGGGAAAAACTGTTTTTT. Protein: CATSDPRGAGEKLFF.

In DNA form, the CDR3 reads TGTGCCAGCAGCTTAGCCGGGACAGGGGTCTTTTCACCCCTCCACTTT. This codes for CASSLAGTGVFSPLHF. The chain carries TRBV7-2 and TRBJ1-6; TRBD1 agrees at 10 bases. The germline CDR1 and CDR2 sequences are SGHTA and FQGNSA. The CDR3 length is 16 residues. Trimming took 0 bases from V and 9 from J; bases not matched to a gene: 5.

The chain uses TRBV5-5 and TRBJ1-5; D gene unclear. CDR3 size: 13 residues. Trimming took off 1 base at V and 4 bases at J, with 6 bases between the two ends. Germline assignment: CDR1 SGHKS and CDR2 YYEKEE (reference sequence). CDR3 sequence (DNA): TGTGCCAGCAGCTTGATTCTGAATCAGCCCCAGCATTTT. As protein: CASSLILNQPQHF.

The chain couples TRBV15 to TRBJ1-1, with D perhaps TRBD1 (6 bases). Germline V gives CDR1 LNHNV, CDR2 YYDKDF (reference sequence). V gave up 3 bases and J gave up 5 bases, with 16 bases separating them. CDR3 length equals 15 residues. The CDR3 nucleotides are TGTGCCACCAGCAGGGCCGGGGGGGGCGCGACTGAAGCTTTCTTT. Its translation: CATSRAGGGATEAFF.

The V call is TRBV19, the J call TRBJ1-2, with D tentatively TRBD1 (6 bases). Germline CDR1 LNHDA, CDR2 SQIVND (reference sequence). CDR3 length equals 13 residues. V was clipped by 5 bases and J by 7 bases, with 14 bases between them. CDR3 sequence: CASSREGVGGYTF. DNA for the CDR3: TGTGCCAGTAGTCGGGAGGGGGTCGGTGGCTACACCTTC.

On this clone itself: This may be a read error: a much more frequent sequence differs by one nucleotide. The same CDR3 also results from other DNA sequences found in this sample. V and J are TRBV5-4 and TRBJ2-7; D remains ambiguous. Germline-derived CDR1 and CDR2 are SGHNT and YYREEE (reference sequence). The CDR3 contains 13 residues. With 0 bases removed from V and 2 bases from J, the gap between germline ends came to 6 bases. The CDR3 here is CASSLVGTYEQYF. CDR3 coding DNA: TGTGCCAGCAGCTTGGTAGGAACCTACGAGCAGTACTTC.

The V gene is TRBV12-3 or TRBV12-4, the J gene TRBJ1-6; TRBD1 might be the D (5 bases). The CDR3 consists of 13 residues. V was trimmed by 9 bases and J by 7 bases, leaving 13 bases between them. CDR3 DNA sequence: TGTGCCAGTCGGCGGGACGGAAATTCACCCCTCCACTTT. Translation: CASRRDGNSPLHF.

The CDR3 DNA reads as TGCGCCAGCCGCTCAGGACTAGCGGGGGACCCTTATACGCAGTATTTT. This sequence encodes CASRSGLAGDPYTQYF. The rearrangement uses TRBV4-1 and TRBJ2-3, with 13 nucleotides matching TRBD2. The CDR3 totals 16 residues. CDR1 and CDR2 (germline): MGHRA, YSYEKL. The ends lost 8 bases at V and 7 bases at J; junction bases unmatched: 12.

This chain joins TRBV15 and TRBJ1-4; D may be TRBD1 (5 bases). V lost 0 bases to trimming and J lost 6 bases, with 11 bases between them. Germline assignment: CDR1 LNHNV and CDR2 YYDKDF (reference sequence). The CDR3 totals 15 residues. The CDR3 DNA follows: TGTGCCACCAGCAGAGATCGGGGGGAAGATGAAAAACTGTTTTTT. Amino acids: CATSRDRGEDEKLFF.

This chain joins TRBV12-5 and TRBJ2-2; D not certain. The CDR3 sequence is 16 residues long. Trimming stripped 4 bases from V and 3 bases from J, with 15 bases between. CDR1 and CDR2 from the germline V gene are LGHNT and FRNRAP. The CDR3 bases are TGTGCTAGTGGTTCTTCCTCGGGCTACGACACCGGGGAGCTGTTTTTT. Residues: CASGSSSGYDTGELFF.